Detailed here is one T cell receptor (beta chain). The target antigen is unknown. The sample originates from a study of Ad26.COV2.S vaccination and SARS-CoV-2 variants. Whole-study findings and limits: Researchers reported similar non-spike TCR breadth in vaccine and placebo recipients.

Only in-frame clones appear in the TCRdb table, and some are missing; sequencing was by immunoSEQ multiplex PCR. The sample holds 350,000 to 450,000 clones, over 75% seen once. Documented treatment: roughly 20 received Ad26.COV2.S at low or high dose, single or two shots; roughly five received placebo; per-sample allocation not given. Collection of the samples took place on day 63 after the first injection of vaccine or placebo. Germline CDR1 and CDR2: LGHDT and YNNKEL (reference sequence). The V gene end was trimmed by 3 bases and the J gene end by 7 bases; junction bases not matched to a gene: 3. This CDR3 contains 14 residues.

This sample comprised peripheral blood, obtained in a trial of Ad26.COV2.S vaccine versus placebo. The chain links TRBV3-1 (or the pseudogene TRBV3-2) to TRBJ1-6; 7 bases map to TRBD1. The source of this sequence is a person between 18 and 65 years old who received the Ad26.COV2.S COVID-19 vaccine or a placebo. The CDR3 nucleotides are TGTGCCAGCAGCCAGTCGACAGGGAATTCACCCCTCCACTTT. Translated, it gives CASSQSTGNSPLHF.